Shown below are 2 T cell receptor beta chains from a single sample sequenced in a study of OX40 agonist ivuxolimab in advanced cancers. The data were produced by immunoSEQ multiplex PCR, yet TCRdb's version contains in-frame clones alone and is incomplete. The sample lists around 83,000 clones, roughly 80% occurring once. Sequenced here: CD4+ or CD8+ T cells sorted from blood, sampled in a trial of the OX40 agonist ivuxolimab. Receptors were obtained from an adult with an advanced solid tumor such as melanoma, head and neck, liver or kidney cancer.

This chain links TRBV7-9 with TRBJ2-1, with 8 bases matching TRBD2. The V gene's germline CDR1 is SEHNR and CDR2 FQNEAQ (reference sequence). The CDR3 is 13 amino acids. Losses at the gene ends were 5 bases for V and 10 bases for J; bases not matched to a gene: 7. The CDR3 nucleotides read TGTGCCAGCAGCCCTAGCGGGTCATGGGAGCAGTTCTTC. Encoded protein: CASSPSGSWEQFF.

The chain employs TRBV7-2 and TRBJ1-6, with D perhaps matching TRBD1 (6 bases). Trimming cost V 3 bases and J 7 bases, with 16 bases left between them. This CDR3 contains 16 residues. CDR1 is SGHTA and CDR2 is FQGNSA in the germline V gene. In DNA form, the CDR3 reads TGTGCCAGCAGCTTGAATTACAGGGAGGCAAATTCACCCCTCCACTTT. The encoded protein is CASSLNYREANSPLHF.